The 27 T cell receptor beta chains below all came from one sample that was sequenced in a study of response to subunit inactivated influenza vaccine. TCRdb analysed the RT-PCR reads with MiXCR anew, one entry per CDR3 protein. Seen here are more than 700,000 distinct CDR3 sequences, 21% observed once, and the top ten hold roughly a tenth. The specimen comprised PBMCs from blood, sampled more than 4 days after vaccination. The receptors derive from a man in his forties or fifties who received an inactivated influenza vaccine.

This clonotype was detected many times. The chain employs TRBV7-2 and TRBJ1-6; D is perhaps TRBD1 (5 bases). The CDR3 has 19 residues. The germline gives CDR1 SGHTA, CDR2 FQGNSA. The ends were cut back, 2 bases at V and 4 bases at J, with 21 bases in the middle. CDR3 DNA sequence: TGTGCCAGCAGCTTATCACGTCCCGCAGGGCGGCTTTATAATTCACCCCTCCACTTT. This encodes CASSLSRPAGRLYNSPLHF.

The sample holds many counts of this clonotype. The chain joins TRBV29-1 to TRBJ2-1; 11 nucleotides align to TRBD1. The CDR3 contains 14 residues. The V gene end was trimmed by 3 bases and the J gene end by 8 bases; junction bases not matched to a gene: 6. Looked up from germline, CDR1 is SQVTM and CDR2 is ANQGSEA. Written as DNA, the CDR3 is TGCAGCGTTGAGGGACAGGGGGTTCTTTATGAGCAGTTCTTC. Its translation is CSVEGQGVLYEQFF.

The J gene is TRBJ2-7, the V gene TRBV6-5; D gene uncertain. The V gene lost 10 bases and the J gene lost 5 bases, with 12 bases spanning the gap. CDR3 size: 11 residues. Germline CDR1 and CDR2: MNHEY and SVGAGI. In DNA, the CDR3 is TGTGCCACCCATGGCTACAACGAGCAGTACTTC. It specifies CATHGYNEQYF.

V and J are TRBV20-1 and TRBJ2-5; D is uncertain. The CDR3 consists of 13 residues. Germline assignment: CDR1 DFQATT and CDR2 SNEGSKA (reference sequence). Trimming stripped 2 bases from V and 5 bases from J, with 12 bases between. The CDR3 loop reads CSARPNRFETQYF. CDR3 sequence (DNA): TGCAGTGCTAGACCTAACAGATTTGAGACCCAGTACTTC.

The chain uses TRBV20-1 and TRBJ1-2; 9 nucleotides agree with TRBD1. The CDR3 is 12 residues long. The V gene end was trimmed by 6 bases and the J gene end by 7 bases; junction bases not matched to a gene: 6. CDR1 is DFQATT and CDR2 is SNEGSKA in the germline V gene (reference sequence). The CDR3 region has the DNA TGCAGTGCCCCCCGGACAGGGGTTGGCTACACCTTC. Protein sequence: CSAPRTGVGYTF.

This clonotype was picked up a small number of times. The rearrangement links TRBV4-2 to TRBJ2-1; weak D call: TRBD1 (5 bases). The CDR3 is 14 amino acids. Germline V gene sequence: CDR1 LGHNA, CDR2 YNFKEQ. Trimming stripped 6 bases from V and 6 bases from J, with 15 bases between. CDR3 region: CASSYGFQGNEQFF. Here the CDR3 DNA reads TGTGCCAGCAGTTACGGGTTCCAGGGCAATGAGCAGTTCTTC.

This clonotype occurred a few times. The chain combines TRBV9 with TRBJ2-5; D tentatively fits TRBD1 or TRBD2 (5 bases each). CDR3 length: 15 amino acids. CDR1 is SGDLS, CDR2 YYNGEE, per germline. V was pared by 0 bases and J by 5 bases, with 14 bases between. Written as DNA, the CDR3 is TGTGCCAGCAGCGTAGCCCCTGGGACGGAGGAGACCCAGTACTTC. It yields the protein CASSVAPGTEETQYF.

This clonotype was recorded a few times. The chain couples TRBV12-3 or TRBV12-4 to TRBJ2-4; 12 nucleotides align to TRBD2. This CDR3 contains 17 residues. V gave up 5 bases and J gave up 2 bases; unmatched junction bases: 7. Written as DNA, the CDR3 is TGTGCCAGCAGTCAACCTAGCGGGGGGGCTTCCAAAAACATTCAGTACTTC. Its protein product is CASSQPSGGASKNIQYF.

V is TRBV7-9 and J is TRBJ1-3; D gene unclear. The V end lost 5 bases, the J end lost 0 bases, and 11 bases lay between the germline ends. Germline V gene lookup returns CDR1 SEHNR and CDR2 FQNEAQ (reference sequence). The CDR3 totals 15 residues. This CDR3 reads CASSADGGSGNTIYF. CDR3 coding DNA: TGTGCCAGCAGCGCCGACGGAGGCTCTGGAAACACCATATATTTT. The variable domain in full, completed from reference TRBV7-9 and TRBJ1-3, reads DTGVSQNPRHKITKRGQNVTFRCDPISEHNRLYWYRQTLGQGPEFLTYFQNEAQLEKSRLLSDRFSAERPKGSFSTLEIQRTEQGDSAMYLCASSADGGSGNTIYFGEGSWLTVV.

This clonotype turned up a few times. This chain links TRBV20-1 with TRBJ2-1, with D hard to call. Trimming pared 3 bases from V and 4 bases from J, leaving 7 bases between. The CDR3 runs to 12 residues. Looked up from germline, CDR1 is DFQATT and CDR2 is SNEGSKA (reference sequence). Here the CDR3 DNA reads TGCAGTGCTAGTCCTTTGTACAATGAGCAGTTCTTC. It codes for CSASPLYNEQFF.

V gene TRBV11-1 combines with J gene TRBJ2-3; TRBD2 aligns across 11 bases. Germline-derived CDR1 and CDR2 are SGHAT and FQDESV (reference sequence). The trim removed 5 bases at V and 1 base at J, leaving 14 bases unmatched. This CDR3 is built from 19 residues. The chain's CDR3 is CASSVKSGLAALGTDTQYF. The CDR3 DNA is TGTGCCAGCAGCGTAAAATCGGGACTAGCGGCATTGGGCACAGATACGCAGTATTTT.

The chain uses TRBV5-5 and TRBJ2-3, with 14 nucleotides matching TRBD2. This CDR3 spans 16 amino acids. V dropped 4 bases and J dropped 6; count of bases not matched to a gene: 7. Germline V gene sequence: CDR1 SGHKS, CDR2 YYEKEE (reference sequence). In DNA, the CDR3 is TGTGCCAGCAGCGTGCGACTAGCGGGAGGGCCGGATACGCAGTATTTT. Encoded protein: CASSVRLAGGPDTQYF.

The V and J genes are TRBV6-2 or TRBV6-3 and TRBJ2-7, with TRBD2 identical over 11 bases. Unmatched junction bases numbered 10, after V lost 0 bases and J lost 0 bases. This CDR3 is built from 19 residues. Germline-derived CDR1 and CDR2 are MNHEY and SVGEGT. Written as DNA, the CDR3 is TGTGCCAGCAGTTACTCTCGCCAGAGACTAGCGGGGTTCTCCTACGAGCAGTACTTC. Translating gives CASSYSRQRLAGFSYEQYF.

The chain joins TRBV10-2 to TRBJ2-3; maybe TRBD2 (7 bases). The V end lost 3 bases, the J end lost 1 base, and 17 bases lay between the germline ends. The CDR3 loop spans 17 amino acids. From germline, CDR1 is WSHSY and CDR2 SAAADI. CDR3 protein: CASSDNPGGRGTDTQYF. The CDR3 DNA follows: TGCGCCAGCAGTGATAATCCCGGGGGGCGGGGCACAGATACGCAGTATTTT.

The chain couples TRBV18 to TRBJ2-1; 10 bases match TRBD2. The CDR3 contains 18 residues. Germline values: CDR1 KGHSH, CDR2 LQKENI. J was trimmed by 1 base and V by 6 bases; bases with no gene match: 12. The CDR3 DNA is TGTGCCAGCTCTCTTGGGGTTAGCGGGAGGTCATCCTACAATGAGCAGTTCTTC. Translating gives CASSLGVSGRSSYNEQFF.

The genes are TRBV4-2 and TRBJ2-3, with 9 bases fitting TRBD2. The ends lost 1 base at V and 4 bases at J; junction bases unmatched: 9. This CDR3 has 17 amino acids. CDR1 and CDR2 (germline): LGHNA, YNFKEQ. The CDR3 region has the DNA TGTGCCAGCAGCCAAGCCTGGCTAGCGGGGAGCGCAGATACGCAGTATTTT. It translates to CASSQAWLAGSADTQYF.

This chain connects TRBV6-5 to TRBJ2-3; D ambiguous. CDR1 is MNHEY, CDR2 SVGAGI, per germline. CDR3 length: 14 amino acids. Trimming removed 1 base from V and 4 bases from J, with 9 bases in between. CDR3 residues: CASSYYKVADTQYF. CDR3 sequence (DNA): TGTGCCAGCAGTTACTATAAGGTGGCAGATACGCAGTATTTT.

This clonotype was seen only a few times. This sequence joins TRBV29-1 and TRBJ2-3; D call uncertain. CDR3 size: 11 residues. Trimming removed 7 bases at V and 8 bases at J, with 13 bases between. Germline V gene lookup returns CDR1 SQVTM and CDR2 ANQGSEA. The DNA for the CDR3 is TGCAGCGCCTTACACTCGGGTACGCAGTATTTT. It encodes CSALHSGTQYF.

The chain is built from TRBV18 and TRBJ2-5; D is ambiguous. Trimming took 2 bases from V and 4 from J, leaving 11 bases between them. CDR1 is KGHSH and CDR2 is LQKENI in the germline V gene. CDR3 length: 14 amino acids. The CDR3 DNA sequence: TGTGCCAGCTCACCAATGGCAGGCGGAGAGACCCAGTACTTC. This gives the protein CASSPMAGGETQYF.

This clonotype appeared a few times. This sequence joins TRBV12-3 or TRBV12-4 and TRBJ1-1; possibly TRBD1 for D (5 bases). The CDR3 is 13 residues long. V was pared by 4 bases and J by 7 bases, with 13 bases between. The CDR3 loop reads CASSSSGRGEAFF. CDR3 DNA: TGTGCCAGCAGTTCCTCAGGGAGGGGTGAAGCTTTCTTT.

V and J are TRBV12-3 or TRBV12-4 and TRBJ1-1; D possibly corresponds to TRBD1 (5 bases). CDR3 length equals 16 residues. Trimming cost V 1 base and J 0 bases, with 12 bases left between them. This CDR3 reads CASSLGGVSMNTEAFF. CDR3 nucleotides: TGTGCCAGCAGTTTAGGAGGGGTCAGCATGAACACTGAAGCTTTCTTT.

The gene calls are TRBV7-9 and TRBJ2-7, with 7 positions matching TRBD1. This CDR3 is 16 amino acids long. The ends lost 5 bases at V and 3 bases at J; junction bases unmatched: 13. Per the germline V gene, CDR1 is SEHNR and CDR2 is FQNEAQ (reference sequence). Written as DNA, the CDR3 is TGTGCCAGCAGCCCGGGGACAGCGGAAGCCATCTACGAGCAGTACTTC. Translated, it gives CASSPGTAEAIYEQYF.

The chain carries TRBV3-1 and TRBJ2-5; a possible D gene is TRBD2 (6 bases). Trimming removed 1 base at V and 13 bases at J, with 13 bases between. Germline CDR1 is LGHDT and CDR2 is YNNKEL (reference sequence). CDR3 size: 12 residues. In DNA form, the CDR3 reads TGTGCCAGCAGCCAAGCCGGGACTCCGTCGTACTTC. Protein product: CASSQAGTPSYF.

In the case of this clonotype: With a much larger clone just one base away, this may be a read error. The chain uses TRBV20-1 and TRBJ2-7; D perhaps matches TRBD1 (5 bases). CDR1 and CDR2 from the germline V gene are DFQATT and SNEGSKA (reference sequence). The CDR3 spans 14 residues. The CDR3 bases are TGCAGTGCTCCAAGACAGCCCTTAGCCTACGAGCTGTACTTC. It codes for CSAPRQPLAYELYF.

This clonotype was counted only a few times. The chain combines TRBV29-1 with TRBJ2-1, with a tentative D call TRBD1 (6 bases). The CDR3 covers 10 residues. Germline V gene data show CDR1 as SQVTM and CDR2 as ANQGSEA. Trimming removed 7 bases at V and 11 bases at J, with 12 bases between. CDR3 sequence (DNA): TGCAGCGCCGTGGACAGTCAGCAGTTCTTC. Protein: CSAVDSQQFF.

This clonotype showed up many times. The chain is built from TRBV5-1 and TRBJ2-5; D remains unclear. This CDR3 contains 13 residues. CDR1 SGHRS and CDR2 YFSETQ come from the germline V gene. V was cut by 0 bases and J by 7 bases, with 10 bases left in between. The CDR3 nucleotides are TGCGCCAGCAGCTTGGACAGCTTGGGGACCCAGTACTTC. Its protein product is CASSLDSLGTQYF.

The chain recombines TRBV7-8 with TRBJ2-1, with D hard to call. The length of the CDR3 is 15 residues. Germline loops: CDR1 SGHVS, CDR2 FQNEAQ. Trimming shortened V by 1 base and J by 6 bases, and 13 bases separated the two germline ends. CDR3 sequence reads: CASSLVPGLGNEQFF. In DNA form, the CDR3 reads TGTGCCAGCAGCTTAGTGCCAGGCCTAGGCAATGAGCAGTTCTTC.